Listed below are T cell receptor beta chains from one sample, sequenced in a study of blood T cell repertoires in COVID-19. Repertoires were generated with immunoSEQ multiplex PCR, while TCRdb's copy carries only in-frame clones and drops some. The table includes about 170,000 clones, 85% detected once. Sequenced input: peripheral blood. The receptor set was obtained from a human donor with acute or convalescent COVID-19. The donor label of this sample is uncertain. Each CDR3 is given with its conserved first and last residue. The D gene is left open where the match is weak. Not every row has a clone size; where given, it reads once, few, many or a size class.

>.|TRBV6-1|TRBJ1-4|TRBD1
TGTGCCAGCAGTGACGCCGCGGACAGGGTAATTGAAAAACTGTTTTTT
CASSDAADRVIEKLFF
>.|TRBV13|TRBJ2-6|TRBD1
TGTGCCAGCAGACTCACAGGGGGTGGCACTGGGGCCAACGTCCTGACTTTC
CASRLTGGGTGANVLTF
>.|TRBV5-4|TRBJ1-2|TRBD1
TGTGCCAGCAGCTCCGGACAGGGCGTTCAATACACCTTC
CASSSGQGVQYTF
>few|TRBV15|TRBJ2-2|.
TGTGCCACCAGCAGAGTTCTTAACACCGGGGAGCTGTTTTTT
CATSRVLNTGELFF
>once|TRBV28|TRBJ1-4|.
TGTGCCAGCAGTTTATTAACCATTACCCGGGGGGTTTCTAATGAAAAACTGTTTTTT
CASSLLTITRGVSNEKLFF
>.|TRBV30|TRBJ2-2|.
TGTGCCTGGAGTCTTCCCACGGGGACTAACACCGGGGAGCTGTTTTTT
CAWSLPTGTNTGELFF
>.|TRBV7-2|TRBJ2-7|TRBD2
TGTGCCAGCAGCTTATATGCGGGGGAAGGTGAGCAGTACTTC
CASSLYAGEGEQYF
>.|TRBV19|TRBJ1-4|.
TGTGCCAGTAATCGGGCCCGGAGGGAGGAAAAACTGTTTTTT
CASNRARREEKLFF
>.|TRBV18|TRBJ1-2|.
TGTGCCAGCTCACCATCTTTAGGAGAGAACTATGGCTACACCTTC
CASSPSLGENYGYTF
>.|TRBV3-1/TRBV3-2|TRBJ1-1|.
TGTGCCAGCAGCCAAACGGCGGGCACTGAAGCTTTCTTT
CASSQTAGTEAFF
>.|TRBV11-3|TRBJ1-2|.
TGTGCCAGCAGCTTAGACAGGGTTACCGGCTACACCTTC
CASSLDRVTGYTF
>.|TRBV6-1|TRBJ1-5|TRBD1
TGTGCCAGCAGTGAAGAGGGACAGCTCAGCAATCAGCCCCAGCATTTT
CASSEEGQLSNQPQHF
>.|TRBV5-6|TRBJ1-1|TRBD1
TGTGCCAGCAGCTTGGCCGTAGGACAGGGGGCGAACACTGAAGCTTTCTTT
CASSLAVGQGANTEAFF
>.|TRBV29-1|TRBJ1-2|TRBD1
TGCAGCGTTGTCGAAGGGGGCTGGGACTATGGCTACACCTTC
CSVVEGGWDYGYTF
>.|TRBV6-2/TRBV6-3|TRBJ1-5|TRBD1
TGTGCCAGCAGTTACTGGTCGGGACAGTATAGCAATCAGCCCCAGCATTTT
CASSYWSGQYSNQPQHF
>.|TRBV19|TRBJ1-1|.
TGTGCCAGTAATGGGGGCTCGGTCTCTGAAGCTTTCTTT
CASNGGSVSEAFF
>.|TRBV28|TRBJ1-2|TRBD1
TGTGCCAGCAGTTTGTTTGGGACAGGGGGTGGCTACACCTTC
CASSLFGTGGGYTF
>.|TRBV18|TRBJ1-1|.
TGTGCCAGCTCGAGTGTGACAGCTCTTGAAGCTTTCTTT
CASSSVTALEAFF
>.|TRBV19|TRBJ2-2|TRBD1
TGTGCCTCAAACGGACAGGGGAAGTCCGGGGAGCTGTTTTTT
CASNGQGKSGELFF
>once|TRBV6-5|TRBJ2-5|TRBD1
TGTGCCAGCATGGAACAGGGGAGAGGAGAGACCCAGTACTTC
CASMEQGRGETQYF
>.|TRBV30|TRBJ2-1|.
TGTGCCTGGAGTGCCTCGGGGGGCCCCAGGTCAAGAGAGCAGTTCTTC
CAWSASGGPRSREQFF
>.|TRBV4-2|TRBJ2-5|TRBD2
TGTGCCAGCAGCCAAGTGGGGGGGGGCCAAGAGACCCAGTACTTC
CASSQVGGGQETQYF
>.|TRBV13|TRBJ1-4|TRBD1
TGTGCCAGCAGCTTACAGGGGGCAGGAGAAAAACTGTTTTTT
CASSLQGAGEKLFF
>.|TRBV25-1|TRBJ2-1|.
TGTGCCAGCAGGGCTGCAGGGGTAACTTCCAATGAGCAGTTCTTC
CASRAAGVTSNEQFF
>few|TRBV4-2|TRBJ2-7|.
TGTGCCAGCAGCCCTGGAGGAGGAGCCTACGAGCAGTACTTC
CASSPGGGAYEQYF
>.|TRBV3-1/TRBV3-2|TRBJ1-1|TRBD1
TGTGCCAGCAGTCAGGGACAGGGGAATGAAGCTTTCTTT
CASSQGQGNEAFF
>once|TRBV10-2|TRBJ1-1|TRBD1
TGCGCCAGCAGTCCAGGGGGAGCGAACACTGAAGCTTTCTTT
CASSPGGANTEAFF
>.|TRBV18|TRBJ2-1|TRBD1
TGTGCCAGCTCACTCGGACAGGGGGCGGTGAGTGAGCAGTTCTTC
CASSLGQGAVSEQFF
>.|TRBV6-5|TRBJ1-5|TRBD1
TGTGCCAGCAGTTCCCCCCGACAGGGGGCAGGGCAGCCCCAGCATTTT
CASSSPRQGAGQPQHF
>.|TRBV28|TRBJ2-7|.
TGTGCCACCAACCCCCAGGAGCAGTACTTC
CATNPQEQYF
>.|TRBV4-3|TRBJ2-5|.
TGCGCCAGCAGCCAATCATGGACAGTTCAAGAGACCCAGTACTTC
CASSQSWTVQETQYF
>.|TRBV9|TRBJ2-7|TRBD2
TGTGCCAGCAGCGAATCTCTAGCGGGACGGGGCGAGCAGTACTTC
CASSESLAGRGEQYF
>.|TRBV10-3|TRBJ1-1|.
TGTGCCATCAGTGAGTTCGGACCGAGGGCTGAAGCTTTCTTT
CAISEFGPRAEAFF
>.|TRBV30|TRBJ2-7|TRBD2
TGTGCCTGGAGTGCCGGGGGGGCCTACGAGCAGTACTTC
CAWSAGGAYEQYF
>.|TRBV9|TRBJ1-5|TRBD1
TGTGCCAGCAGCGTAGGATTCGACGGGACAGAACCCCTAAGTCGACAGCCCCAGCATTTT
CASSVGFDGTEPLSRQPQHF
>many|TRBV2|TRBJ2-1|.
TGTGCCAGCAGGGACAGTGGGAGCTCCTACAATGAGCAGTTCTTC
CASRDSGSSYNEQFF
>.|TRBV30|TRBJ2-7|TRBD1
TGTGCCTGGCACCAGGACAGGATCCGCGAGCAGTACTTC
CAWHQDRIREQYF
>.|TRBV4-2|TRBJ1-1|TRBD1
TGTGCCAGCAGCCAAGCATTGACAGGGTTCTTGTCGGCTGAAGCTTTCTTT
CASSQALTGFLSAEAFF
>.|TRBV6-4|TRBJ1-2|.
TGTGCCACCAAAGACGGGTTTCGTGGCTACACCTTC
CATKDGFRGYTF
>.|TRBV18|TRBJ1-3|.
TGTGCCAGCTCACTACAGGGTTCTGGAAACACCATATATTTT
CASSLQGSGNTIYF
>.|TRBV7-2|TRBJ2-2|TRBD2
TGTGCCAGCAGCTTTGGGCTAGCGGGGGGCACCGGGGAGCTGTTTTTT
CASSFGLAGGTGELFF
>.|TRBV6-5|TRBJ1-5|.
TGTGCCAGCAGGAGTACAGGGAACAATCAGCCCCAGCATTTT
CASRSTGNNQPQHF
>.|TRBV18|TRBJ1-2|.
TGTGCCAGCTCACCCTCGACAGACGGTAACTATGGCTACACCTTC
CASSPSTDGNYGYTF